The 8 T cell receptor beta chains below all came from one sample that was sequenced in a study of T cell repertoires in cytomegalovirus infection. Which antigens these TCRs recognize remains unknown. TCRdb itself ran the reads through MiXCR, one entry per CDR3 protein. Of 250,000 to 300,000 distinct CDR3 sequences listed, roughly 21% are singletons. The sample consisted of cultured PBMCs, taken from culture after CMV antigen stimulation. These receptors originate from a human donor in good health (CMV status not recorded). Some clones in this sample may be carry-over from other donors' samples.

The chain combines TRBV18 with TRBJ1-2; 7 bases map to TRBD1. The CDR3 consists of 14 residues. Losses at the gene ends were 4 bases for V and 4 bases for J; bases not matched to a gene: 6. The germline CDR1 and CDR2 sequences are KGHSH and LQKENI. The CDR3 reads CASSLGQAVYGYTF. The CDR3 DNA reads as TGTGCCAGCTCACTCGGACAGGCCGTCTATGGCTACACCTTC.

J is TRBJ1-6 and V is TRBV6-5; TRBD1 agrees at 10 bases. Germline-derived CDR1 and CDR2 are MNHEY and SVGAGI. With V trimmed by 4 bases and J by 7 bases, 7 bases remained unmatched. The CDR3 length is 16 residues. The CDR3 DNA reads TGTGCCAGCAGTTCCGCCGGGACAGGGGTGAATTCACCCCTCCACTTT. This codes for CASSSAGTGVNSPLHF.

CDR3 loop: CSASLGGNTEAFF. The CDR3 nucleotides read TGCAGTGCTAGTCTTGGGGGGAACACTGAAGCTTTCTTT. The chain links TRBV20-1 to TRBJ1-1; possibly TRBD1 for D (5 bases). Germline loops: CDR1 DFQATT, CDR2 SNEGSKA (reference sequence). V lost 3 bases and J 1 base, leaving 9 bases between the germline ends. The CDR3 is 13 residues long.

The chain is built from TRBV6-5 and TRBJ1-5; TRBD1 might be the D (6 bases). Germline V gives CDR1 MNHEY, CDR2 SVGAGI. With 7 bases removed from V and 3 bases from J, the gap between germline ends came to 13 bases. The CDR3 covers 14 residues. The CDR3 bases are TGTGCCAGCACCGCGACAGGAGTCAATCAGCCCCAGCATTTT. This translates into CASTATGVNQPQHF.

The chain joins TRBV27 to TRBJ2-1, with no clear D. This CDR3 contains 12 residues. V was shortened by 3 bases and J by 10 bases, with 10 bases between the two germline ends. Looked up from germline, CDR1 is MNHEY and CDR2 is SMNVEV (reference sequence). The chain's CDR3 is CASSFYPEEQFF. CDR3 coding DNA: TGTGCCAGCAGTTTTTATCCTGAGGAGCAGTTCTTC.

CDR3 nucleotides: TGTGCCAGCAGCACCTTAGCGGGGACCCTCACAGATACGCAGTATTTT. Amino acid sequence: CASSTLAGTLTDTQYF. The J gene is TRBJ2-3, the V gene TRBV7-8; 8 bases are a match to TRBD2. J was trimmed by 2 bases and V by 5 bases; bases with no gene match: 9. The CDR3 is made up of 16 amino acids. Germline CDR1 and CDR2: SGHVS and FQNEAQ.

Ten or more counts support this clonotype. The rearrangement joins TRBV10-3 to TRBJ1-3; D uncertain. The CDR3 has 13 amino acids. The V and J ends lost 3 bases and 0 bases respectively, with 3 bases between them. The V gene's germline CDR1 is ENHRY and CDR2 SYGVKD. DNA of the CDR3: TGTGCCATCAGTGATGGCTCTGGAAACACCATATATTTT. Translated, it gives CAISDGSGNTIYF.

V gene TRBV19 combines with J gene TRBJ2-2; 10 bases agree with TRBD2. The CDR3 sequence is 17 residues long. Germline trimming cut 5 bases from V and 2 bases from J; bases unmatched to any gene: 8. Per germline, CDR1 LNHDA and CDR2 SQIVND (reference sequence). CDR3 region: CASSARTSGRNTGELFF. The CDR3 coding sequence is TGTGCCAGTAGTGCCCGGACTAGCGGCAGAAACACCGGGGAGCTGTTTTTT.